This TCR beta chain is drawn from a study of cytomegalovirus exposure and HLA in healthy donors. Turning to the study itself: The Caucasian-associated ancestry cluster held under 90% of roughly 400 genotyped donors.

PCR amplification relied on 60 Vbeta primers (plus 13 Jbeta primers). Clones were read by immunoSEQ multiplex PCR, and TCRdb kept only the in-frame ones, dropping some. The sample lists some 150,000 clones; less than 90% were seen once. Details on this clone: Its antigen is undetermined.

General study results and limits: Most subjects' HLA-A and HLA-B alleles were reportedly predicted from TCR beta sequences. The authors excluded some V segments, including TRBV6-2 and TRBV6-3, as indistinguishable.

Germline loops: CDR1 MDHEN, CDR2 SYDVKM. V was trimmed by 5 bases and J by 0 bases, leaving 13 bases between them. The CDR3 runs 16 residues. V and J are TRBV28 and TRBJ1-4; D might be TRBD1 (6 bases). The source is a woman aged 45-59 years in good health and CMV-seropositive. What was sequenced was PBMCs. This CDR3 is CASSLSPGATNEKLFF. CDR3 in DNA: TGTGCCAGCAGTCTCAGCCCAGGGGCAACTAATGAAAAACTGTTTTTT.